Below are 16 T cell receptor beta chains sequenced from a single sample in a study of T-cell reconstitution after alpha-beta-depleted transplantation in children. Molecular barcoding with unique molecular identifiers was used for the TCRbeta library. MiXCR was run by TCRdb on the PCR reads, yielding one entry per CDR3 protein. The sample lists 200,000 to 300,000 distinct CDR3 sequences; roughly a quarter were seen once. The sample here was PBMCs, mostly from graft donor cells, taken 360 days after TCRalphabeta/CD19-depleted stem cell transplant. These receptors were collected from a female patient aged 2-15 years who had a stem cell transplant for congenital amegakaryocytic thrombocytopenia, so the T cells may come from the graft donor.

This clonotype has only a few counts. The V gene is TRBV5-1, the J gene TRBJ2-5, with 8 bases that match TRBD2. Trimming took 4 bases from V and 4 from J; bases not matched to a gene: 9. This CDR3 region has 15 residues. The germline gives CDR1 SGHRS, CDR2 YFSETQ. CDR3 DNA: TGCGCCAGCAGCCCCAGCGGGAGAAGTTCAGAGACCCAGTACTTC. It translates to CASSPSGRSSETQYF.

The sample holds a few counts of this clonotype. Here the CDR3 DNA reads TGCGCCAGCAGAACCCATGGGGGAAACGGGGCCAACGTCCTGACTTTC. Protein product: CASRTHGGNGANVLTF. V and J are TRBV4-1 and TRBJ2-6; the D gene could be TRBD1 or TRBD2 (5 bases each). The CDR3 is made up of 16 amino acids. The germline V and J ends were trimmed by 6 bases and 4 bases, with 16 bases remaining between them. Germline lookup yields CDR1 MGHRA and CDR2 YSYEKL.

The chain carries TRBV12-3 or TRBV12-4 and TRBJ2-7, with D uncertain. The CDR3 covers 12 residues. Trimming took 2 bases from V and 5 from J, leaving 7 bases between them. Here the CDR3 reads CASSLLDNEQYF. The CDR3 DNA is TGTGCCAGCAGTTTATTGGATAACGAGCAGTACTTC.

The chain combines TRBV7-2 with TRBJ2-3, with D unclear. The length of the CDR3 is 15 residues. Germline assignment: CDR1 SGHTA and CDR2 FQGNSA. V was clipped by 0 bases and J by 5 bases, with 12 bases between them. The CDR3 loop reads CASSLAWNFEDTQYF. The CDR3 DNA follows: TGTGCCAGCAGCTTAGCGTGGAATTTCGAAGATACGCAGTATTTT.

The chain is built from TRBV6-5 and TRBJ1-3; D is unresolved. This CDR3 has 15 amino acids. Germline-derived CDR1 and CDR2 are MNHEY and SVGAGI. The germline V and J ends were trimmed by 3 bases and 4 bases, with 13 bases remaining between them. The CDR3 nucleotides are TGTGCCAGCAGTTATCGTCGCATTAAGGGAAACACCATATATTTT. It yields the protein CASSYRRIKGNTIYF.

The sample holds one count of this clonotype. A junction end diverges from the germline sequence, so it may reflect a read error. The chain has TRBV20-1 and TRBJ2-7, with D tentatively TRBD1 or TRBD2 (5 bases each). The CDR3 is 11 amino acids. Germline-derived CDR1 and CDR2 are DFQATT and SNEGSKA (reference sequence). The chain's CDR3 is CGATRGYEQYF. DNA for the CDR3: TGCGGTGCTACTAGGGGTTACGAGCAGTACTTC.

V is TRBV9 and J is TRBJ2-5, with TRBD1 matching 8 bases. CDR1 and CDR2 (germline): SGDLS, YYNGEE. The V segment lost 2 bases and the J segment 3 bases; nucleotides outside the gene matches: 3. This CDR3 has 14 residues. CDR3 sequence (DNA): TGTGCCAGCAGCGTTATGACAGGGGAAGAGACCCAGTACTTC. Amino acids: CASSVMTGEETQYF.

CDR3 residues: CASRGPDTEAFF. As DNA, the CDR3 is TGCGCCAGCCGAGGCCCGGACACTGAAGCTTTCTTT. The V call is TRBV4-1, the J call TRBJ1-1; D call uncertain. Germline lookup yields CDR1 MGHRA and CDR2 YSYEKL. CDR3 length: 12 amino acids. V was clipped by 8 bases and J by 3 bases, with 10 bases between them.

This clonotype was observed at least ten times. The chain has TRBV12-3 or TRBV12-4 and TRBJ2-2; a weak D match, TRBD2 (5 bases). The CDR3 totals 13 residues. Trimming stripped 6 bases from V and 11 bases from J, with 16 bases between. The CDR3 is CASRKDFAPELFF. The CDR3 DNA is TGTGCCAGCAGAAAGGACTTTGCGCCCGAGCTGTTTTTT.

CDR3 nucleotide sequence: TGTGCCACCAGCAGAGAGGTGGCGGGCACTGAAGCTTTCTTT. Translation gives CATSREVAGTEAFF. The rearrangement joins TRBV15 to TRBJ1-1; no clear D. Germline-derived CDR1 and CDR2 are LNHNV and YYDKDF (reference sequence). The V end lost 0 bases, the J end lost 4 bases, and 9 bases lay between the germline ends. The CDR3 covers 14 residues.

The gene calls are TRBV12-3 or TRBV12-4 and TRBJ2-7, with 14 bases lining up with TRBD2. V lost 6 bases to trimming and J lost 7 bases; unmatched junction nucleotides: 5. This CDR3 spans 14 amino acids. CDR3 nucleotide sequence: TGTGCCAGCAGAGGGACTAGCGGGAGATTTGAGCAGTACTTC. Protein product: CASRGTSGRFEQYF.

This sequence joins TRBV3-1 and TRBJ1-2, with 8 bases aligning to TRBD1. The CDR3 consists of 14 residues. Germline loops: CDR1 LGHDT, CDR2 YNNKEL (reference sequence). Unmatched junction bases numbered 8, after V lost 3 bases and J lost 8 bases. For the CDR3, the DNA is TGTGCCAGCAGCCATCAGGACAGGGAAAGGGGCTACACCTTC. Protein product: CASSHQDRERGYTF.

The CDR3 protein is CASSIIGNTGELFF. DNA of the CDR3: TGTGCCAGTAGTATAATAGGAAACACCGGGGAGCTGTTTTTT. The J gene is TRBJ2-2, the V gene TRBV19; D not resolved. Germline loops: CDR1 LNHDA, CDR2 SQIVND (reference sequence). The CDR3 runs 14 residues. The germline V and J ends were trimmed by 2 bases and 2 bases, with 6 bases remaining between them. Full variable domain (remainder filled in from reference TRBV19 and TRBJ2-2): DGGITQSPKYLFRKEGQNVTLSCEQNLNHDAMYWYRQDPGQGLRLIYYSQIVNDFQKGDIAEGYSVSREKKESFPLTVTSAQKNPTAFYLCASSIIGNTGELFFGEGSRLTVL.

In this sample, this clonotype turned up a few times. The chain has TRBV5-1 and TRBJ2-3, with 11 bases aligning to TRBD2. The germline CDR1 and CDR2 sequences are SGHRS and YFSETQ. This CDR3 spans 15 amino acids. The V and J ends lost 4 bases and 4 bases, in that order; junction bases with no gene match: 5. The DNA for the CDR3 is TGCGCCAGCAGCGCGGGACTAGCGGAGCCAGATACGCAGTATTTT. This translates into CASSAGLAEPDTQYF.

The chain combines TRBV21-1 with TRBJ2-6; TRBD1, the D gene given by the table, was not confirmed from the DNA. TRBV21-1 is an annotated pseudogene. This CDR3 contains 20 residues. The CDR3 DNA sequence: TGTGCCAGCAGCAAGGGAGGTATTGACAGGCAATCTCTGGGGGCCAACGTCCTGACTTTC. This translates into CASSKGGIDRQSLGANVLTF.

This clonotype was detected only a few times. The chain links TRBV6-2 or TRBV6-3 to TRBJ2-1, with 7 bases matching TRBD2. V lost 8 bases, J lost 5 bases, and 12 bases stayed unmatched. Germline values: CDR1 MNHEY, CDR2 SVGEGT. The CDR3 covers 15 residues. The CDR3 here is CASGDLWGGDNEQFF. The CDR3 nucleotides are TGTGCCAGCGGGGATTTATGGGGAGGGGACAATGAGCAGTTCTTC.